Each of the 3 T cell receptor beta chains below was sequenced from the same sample in a study of OX40 agonist ivuxolimab in advanced cancers. Only in-frame clones appear in the TCRdb table, and some are missing; sequencing was by immunoSEQ multiplex PCR. Of about 66,000 clones listed, 80% to 90% are singletons. The sample consisted of CD4+ or CD8+ T cells sorted from blood, taken in a trial of the OX40 agonist ivuxolimab. The receptors here all came from an adult with an advanced solid tumor such as melanoma, head and neck, liver or kidney cancer.

The gene calls are TRBV2 and TRBJ2-7; no definite D call. CDR1 and CDR2 from the germline V gene are SNHLY and FYNNEI. V was clipped by 1 base and J by 6 bases, with 4 bases between them. This CDR3 is built from 11 residues. CDR3: CASSEGLEQYF. The DNA of the CDR3 is TGTGCCAGCAGTGAAGGGCTCGAGCAGTACTTC.

This chain uses TRBV27 with TRBJ2-7; 11 nucleotides agree with TRBD2. The CDR3 runs to 15 residues. Germline trimming cut 7 bases from V and 3 bases from J; bases unmatched to any gene: 8. Germline CDR1 reads MNHEY; CDR2 reads SMNVEV (reference sequence). For the CDR3, the DNA is TGTGCCAGCAAAGCCGGGACTAGCGGATACTACGAGCAGTACTTC. It yields the protein CASKAGTSGYYEQYF.

This chain uses TRBV18 with TRBJ2-7; maybe TRBD2 (6 bases). CDR1 and CDR2 from the germline V gene are KGHSH and LQKENI. V gave up 1 base and J gave up 7 bases, with 17 bases separating them. There are 15 residues in the CDR3. The CDR3 loop is CASSPRYGGRVEQYF. The CDR3 nucleotides read TGTGCCAGCTCACCACGTTATGGAGGGCGAGTGGAGCAGTACTTC.